This record covers a single T cell receptor (beta chain). What it binds is not known. The sample comes from a study of monozygotic twins with inflammatory bowel disease. From its re-call of the 5' RACE reads, TCRdb lists each CDR3 protein once, without DNA. The sample table sets out approximately 160,000 distinct CDR3 sequences. The CDR3 covers 12 residues. The germline V gene encodes CDR1 MNHEY and CDR2 SVGEGT. The draw for each donor consisted of a single 2.5 ml blood sample. The study's findings and limits: Reduced clonotype sharing with other individuals was observed in IBD patients relative to healthy twins, especially with disease activity. Part of the variability in patient repertoires may have come from differing immunosuppressive treatments.

This sequence was found in a human donor with ulcerative colitis or Crohn's disease, or a healthy co-twin of an affected twin (not recorded which). Sequences were obtained from blood. This sequence joins TRBV6-2 or TRBV6-3 and TRBJ1-1; the TRBD1 assignment by TCRdb is unverifiable without DNA. This CDR3 is CASSTGNTEAFF.